These 18 T cell receptor beta chains were sequenced from one sample in a study of control samples from healthy donors and cancer patients. Measured with immunoSEQ multiplex PCR; TCRdb has only the in-frame clones, and not every one. The sample contains 90,000 or so clones, roughly 90% of which appear only once. The sequenced sample was blood. All receptors derive from a woman in her seventies in good health.

This chain links TRBV19 with TRBJ1-2; TRBD1 might be the D (5 bases). V shed 3 bases and J shed 6 bases, with 17 bases lying between them. Per germline, CDR1 LNHDA and CDR2 SQIVND (reference sequence). The CDR3 sequence is 15 residues long. The CDR3 region has the DNA TGTGCCAGTAGTATTCCGGGAGGGGTTGGGCATGGCTACACCTTC. This encodes CASSIPGGVGHGYTF. Variable domain in full (rest from reference TRBV19 and TRBJ1-2): DGGITQSPKYLFRKEGQNVTLSCEQNLNHDAMYWYRQDPGQGLRLIYYSQIVNDFQKGDIAEGYSVSREKKESFPLTVTSAQKNPTAFYLCASSIPGGVGHGYTFGSGTRLTVV.

The rearrangement joins TRBV19 to TRBJ1-2; TRBD1 matches at 10 bases. The V gene's germline CDR1 is LNHDA and CDR2 SQIVND (reference sequence). Trimming cost V 5 bases and J 3 bases; bases outside gene matches: 3. The CDR3 has 14 amino acids. This chain's CDR3 is CASSWTGGDYGYTF. The CDR3 nucleotides are TGTGCCAGTAGTTGGACAGGGGGAGACTATGGCTACACCTTC.

The CDR3 loop reads CASRKTSGGPYEQYF. The CDR3 DNA reads TGTGCCAGCAGGAAGACTAGCGGGGGACCCTACGAGCAGTACTTC. The J gene is TRBJ2-7, the V gene TRBV6-5; TRBD2 aligns across 12 bases. The CDR3 sequence is 15 residues long. The trim removed 6 bases at V and 2 bases at J, leaving 5 bases unmatched. Germline-derived CDR1 and CDR2 are MNHEY and SVGAGI.

This chain uses TRBV2 with TRBJ2-5; the match to TRBD2 covers 11 bases. This CDR3 is built from 16 residues. The V gene's germline CDR1 is SNHLY and CDR2 FYNNEI. Losses at the gene ends were 7 bases for V and 5 bases for J; bases not matched to a gene: 12. CDR3 sequence reads: CASKLSSGRIGETQYF. CDR3 coding DNA: TGTGCCAGCAAGTTGTCTAGCGGGAGGATTGGGGAGACCCAGTACTTC.

This clone was observed a handful of times. V and J are TRBV7-6 and TRBJ1-3; 9 bases are a match to TRBD1. In germline, CDR1 is SGHVS, CDR2 FNYEAQ. V dropped 5 bases and J dropped 4; count of bases not matched to a gene: 6. The CDR3 is 15 amino acids. CDR3 in amino acids: CASSATGGGGNTIYF. CDR3 nucleotide sequence: TGTGCCAGCAGCGCAACAGGGGGCGGAGGAAACACCATATATTTT.

The chain uses TRBV7-8 and TRBJ1-3; no firm D call. CDR3 length: 15 residues. From germline, CDR1 is SGHVS and CDR2 FQNEAQ. V was clipped by 1 base and J by 6 bases, with 13 bases between them. Here the CDR3 DNA reads TGTGCCAGCAGCTTAGGATCCGGTATCCCAAACACCATATATTTT. Residues: CASSLGSGIPNTIYF.

The V gene is TRBV30, the J gene TRBJ1-1; D remains unclear. In germline, CDR1 is GTSNPN, CDR2 SVGIG (reference sequence). Trimming cost V 2 bases and J 5 bases, with 9 bases left between them. This CDR3 is built from 12 residues. The CDR3: CAWSRVGTEAFF. The CDR3 DNA sequence: TGTGCCTGGAGTAGGGTGGGGACTGAAGCTTTCTTT.

The V gene is TRBV19, the J gene TRBJ1-2; D gene uncertain. Germline CDR1 is LNHDA and CDR2 is SQIVND (reference sequence). The V and J ends lost 2 bases and 5 bases respectively, with 18 bases between them. The CDR3 has 16 amino acids. Written as DNA, the CDR3 is TGTGCCAGTAGTATATATGGGGAGGTCGAGATGTATGGCTACACCTTC. Translated, it gives CASSIYGEVEMYGYTF.

The rearrangement joins TRBV2 to TRBJ2-1, with 9 bases that match TRBD1. The germline V gene encodes CDR1 SNHLY and CDR2 FYNNEI. The ends lost 8 bases at V and 4 bases at J; junction bases unmatched: 9. This CDR3 is 15 amino acids long. In DNA form, the CDR3 reads TGTGCCAGCCAAGCGGGACAGGGCCCTTACAATGAGCAGTTCTTC. Translating it yields CASQAGQGPYNEQFF.

The chain couples TRBV5-1 to TRBJ1-1, with a tentative D call TRBD1 (5 bases). V shed 0 bases and J shed 8 bases, with 11 bases lying between them. CDR3 size: 13 residues. CDR1 SGHRS and CDR2 YFSETQ come from the germline V gene. The CDR3 loop is CASSLEGTREAFF. Written as DNA, the CDR3 is TGCGCCAGCAGCTTGGAAGGGACTCGAGAAGCTTTCTTT.

The V gene is TRBV9, the J gene TRBJ2-1; 7 bases agree with TRBD2. CDR1 is SGDLS, CDR2 YYNGEE, per germline. The V segment lost 0 bases and the J segment 3 bases; nucleotides outside the gene matches: 6. The CDR3 totals 16 residues. CDR3: CASSVEWGGRYNEQFF. CDR3 DNA sequence: TGTGCCAGCAGCGTAGAGTGGGGGGGACGCTACAATGAGCAGTTCTTC.

The table lists this clone with a few counts. The rearrangement links TRBV19 to TRBJ2-4; the D call may be TRBD1 or TRBD2 (6 bases each). Trimming took 2 bases from V and 2 from J, leaving 16 bases between them. The V gene's germline CDR1 is LNHDA and CDR2 SQIVND (reference sequence). CDR3 length: 17 residues. This chain's CDR3 is CASSILPGAGTKNIQYF. CDR3 nucleotides: TGTGCCAGTAGTATACTACCGGGGGCAGGAACCAAAAACATTCAGTACTTC.

V and J are TRBV6-6 and TRBJ2-1, with 8 bases that match TRBD2. The trim removed 6 bases at V and 5 bases at J, leaving 9 bases unmatched. Germline V gene data show CDR1 as MNHNY and CDR2 as SVGAGI (reference sequence). This CDR3 contains 15 residues. The CDR3 loop reads CASRTGGPKNNEQFF. The CDR3 DNA sequence: TGTGCCAGCAGGACGGGAGGGCCGAAGAACAATGAGCAGTTCTTC.

The V and J genes are TRBV15 and TRBJ1-3; D call uncertain. CDR3 size: 15 residues. V lost 5 bases, J lost 0 bases, and 11 bases lay in between. Germline V CDR1 and CDR2: LNHNV, YYDKDF (reference sequence). Written as DNA, the CDR3 is TGTGCCACCAGCGCTCGGCGGCCCTCTGGAAACACCATATATTTT. It is translated as CATSARRPSGNTIYF. Full variable domain (missing parts from reference TRBV15 and TRBJ1-3): DAMVIQNPRYQVTQFGKPVTLSCSQTLNHNVMYWYQQKSSQAPKLLFHYYDKDFNNEADTPDNFQSRRPNTSFCFLDIRSPGLGDTAMYLCATSARRPSGNTIYFGEGSWLTVV.

The V gene is TRBV3-1 (or the pseudogene TRBV3-2), the J gene TRBJ2-2, with unresolved D. The CDR3 has 16 amino acids. The V gene lost 2 bases and the J gene lost 4 bases, with 14 bases spanning the gap. From germline, CDR1 is LGHDT and CDR2 YNNKEL (reference sequence). The CDR3 loop reads CASSQLRLRSTGELFF. CDR3 nucleotides: TGTGCCAGCAGCCAATTGCGGTTACGCTCCACCGGGGAGCTGTTTTTT.

This clone was observed a handful of times. The chain employs TRBV24-1 and TRBJ1-2, with D possibly TRBD1 on 5 matching bases. V was shortened by 3 bases and J by 4 bases, with 11 bases between the two germline ends. Germline V gene lookup returns CDR1 KGHDR and CDR2 SFDVKD. The CDR3 totals 14 residues. Written as DNA, the CDR3 is TGTGCCACCAGTGATCCGGGACGGTCCTATGGCTACACCTTC. This translates into CATSDPGRSYGYTF.

A single count supports this clone. The V call is TRBV24-1, the J call TRBJ1-5; D is possibly TRBD1 (5 bases). This CDR3 spans 14 amino acids. CDR1 is KGHDR and CDR2 is SFDVKD in the germline V gene. Trimming took 5 bases from V and 0 from J, leaving 7 bases between them. CDR3 in amino acids: CATSVDSSNQPQHF. Here the CDR3 DNA reads TGTGCCACCAGTGTCGACAGTAGCAATCAGCCCCAGCATTTT.

The chain combines TRBV7-3 with TRBJ2-1; the D is unclear. The CDR3 length is 13 residues. The germline CDR1 and CDR2 sequences are SGHTA and FQGTGA. Trimming left V 1 base short and J 4 bases short, with 5 bases between. CDR3 DNA: TGTGCCAGCAGCTTAATGGGATACAATGAGCAGTTCTTC. It specifies CASSLMGYNEQFF. Complete variable domain (other parts from reference TRBV7-3 and TRBJ2-1): GAGVSQTPSNKVTEKGKYVELRCDPISGHTALYWYRQSLGQGPEFLIYFQGTGAADDSGLPNDRFFAVRPEGSVSTLKIQRTERGDSAVYLCASSLMGYNEQFFGPGTRLTVL.